The 19 T cell receptor beta chains below come from one sample, sequenced in a study of shared clonotypes between healthy human individuals (dated by TCRdb to 2020 to 2022). The method was the immunoSEQ multiplex PCR assay. TCRdb mirrors the immuneACCESS table, restricted to in-frame sequences. Some clones are absent from its copies; in checked studies, under half trace to an unresolved V gene, and the reason for the others is unknown. This sample holds around 300,000 clones; around 86% were observed only once. Together, the top ten hold roughly 15% of the sample. Sequencing was done on a sample of memory CD8+ T cells sorted from blood. This specimen's cell subset or site label, per the study, means: CD45RO+ cells pooled with CCR7-negative TemRA cells. The receptor source for this set is a man in his late teens or twenties in good health.

This chain uses TRBV7-9 with TRBJ2-7, with a tentative D call TRBD1 (6 bases). The CDR3 is 14 amino acids. Germline V gives CDR1 SEHNR, CDR2 FQNEAQ (reference sequence). V was cut by 5 bases and J by 5 bases, with 16 bases left in between. The CDR3 DNA reads as TGTGCCAGCAGCCTGGTGACAGGCAGCGACGAGCAGTACTTC. Translated: CASSLVTGSDEQYF. The full variable domain, rest sourced from reference TRBV7-9 and TRBJ2-7, is DTGVSQNPRHKITKRGQNVTFRCDPISEHNRLYWYRQTLGQGPEFLTYFQNEAQLEKSRLLSDRFSAERPKGSFSTLEIQRTEQGDSAMYLCASSLVTGSDEQYFGPGTRLTVT.

V is TRBV7-9 and J is TRBJ2-3; the D is unclear. Per the germline V gene, CDR1 is SEHNR and CDR2 is FQNEAQ (reference sequence). CDR3 length: 13 residues. The V end was cut by 1 base, the J end by 0 bases, with 2 bases between. The CDR3 loop is CASSLGSTDTQYF. DNA of the CDR3: TGTGCCAGCAGCTTAGGCAGCACAGATACGCAGTATTTT.

This clone has only one observation. V is TRBV10-1 and J is TRBJ2-3; TRBD1 or TRBD2 may be the D gene (5 bases each). Germline V gene data show CDR1 as WNHNN and CDR2 as SYGVQD (reference sequence). V lost 4 bases to trimming and J lost 0 bases, with 11 bases between them. This CDR3 has 15 residues. The CDR3 DNA reads TGCGCCAGCAGTGTTGGGACGGAGAGCACAGATACGCAGTATTTT. This codes for CASSVGTESTDTQYF.

The chain has TRBV6-4 and TRBJ2-1, with D perhaps TRBD2 (6 bases). CDR1 and CDR2 (germline): MRHNA, SNTAGT. The CDR3 has 16 residues. Trimming removed 0 bases at V and 8 bases at J, with 17 bases between. In DNA, the CDR3 is TGTGCCAGCAGTGACTCGTACGGGACTGGCTTAGATGAGCAGTTCTTC. Translating gives CASSDSYGTGLDEQFF.

CDR3 sequence (DNA): TGTGCCAGCAGCCCCGCCAATGGCAATGAGCAGTTCTTC. It encodes CASSPANGNEQFF. This chain joins TRBV7-9 and TRBJ2-1; D is undetermined. The CDR3 loop spans 13 amino acids. V shed 5 bases and J shed 6 bases, with 11 bases lying between them. Germline values: CDR1 SEHNR, CDR2 FQNEAQ (reference sequence). The variable domain in full, with the rest retrieved from reference TRBV7-9 and TRBJ2-1, is DTGVSQNPRHKITKRGQNVTFRCDPISEHNRLYWYRQTLGQGPEFLTYFQNEAQLEKSRLLSDRFSAERPKGSFSTLEIQRTEQGDSAMYLCASSPANGNEQFFGPGTRLTVL.

The J gene is TRBJ2-7, the V gene TRBV11-2; no reliable D call. The CDR3 has 15 amino acids. V lost 3 bases, J lost 7 bases, and 19 bases lay in between. The germline gives CDR1 SGHAT, CDR2 FQNNGV. CDR3 DNA sequence: TGTGCCAGCAGCTTTTCTCCAGGCTTAGTCATGGAGCAGTACTTC. This codes for CASSFSPGLVMEQYF.

This clone was seen only a few times. The rearrangement links TRBV6-5 to TRBJ1-6, with 9 nucleotides matching TRBD1. The CDR3 runs 15 residues. The V gene end was trimmed by 2 bases and the J gene end by 10 bases; junction bases not matched to a gene: 6. CDR1 is MNHEY and CDR2 is SVGAGI in the germline V gene. Written as DNA, the CDR3 is TGTGCCAGCAGTTACGCACAGGGGGCAGGATCACCCCTCCACTTT. Its translation is CASSYAQGAGSPLHF.

This clone was seen at least ten times. The rearrangement joins TRBV4-3 to TRBJ2-2; D not certain. V lost 0 bases and J 8 bases, leaving 10 bases between the germline ends. Germline lookup yields CDR1 LGHNA and CDR2 YSLEER. This CDR3 spans 14 amino acids. The CDR3 loop reads CASSQESEGGELFF. Written as DNA, the CDR3 is TGCGCCAGCAGCCAAGAATCGGAAGGGGGGGAGCTGTTTTTT.

The chain has TRBV5-6 and TRBJ1-6, with unresolved D. With 0 bases removed from V and 8 bases from J, the gap between germline ends came to 12 bases. The germline gives CDR1 SGHDT, CDR2 YYEEEE. The CDR3 is made up of 15 amino acids. CDR3 bases: TGTGCCAGCAGCTTGGTACGAGCAGTGGATTCACCCCTCCACTTT. The encoded protein is CASSLVRAVDSPLHF. Drawing the rest from reference TRBV5-6 and TRBJ1-6, the complete variable domain is DAGVTQSPTHLIKTRGQQVTLRCSPKSGHDTVSWYQQALGQGPQFIFQYYEEEERQRGNFPDRFSGHQFPNYSSELNVNALLLGDSALYLCASSLVRAVDSPLHFGNGTRLTVT.

CDR3 protein: CASSQYQGTGELFF. The CDR3 DNA sequence: TGCGCCAGCAGCCAATACCAGGGCACCGGGGAGCTGTTTTTT. This chain uses TRBV4-1 with TRBJ2-2, with a tentative D call TRBD1 (5 bases). This CDR3 is built from 14 residues. Germline CDR1 reads MGHRA; CDR2 reads YSYEKL. Trimming removed 2 bases from V and 4 bases from J, with 8 bases in between.

This clone appeared a few times. The chain combines TRBV6-5 with TRBJ2-7; D is unclear. Trimming stripped 4 bases from V and 3 bases from J, with 10 bases between. The CDR3 runs 13 residues. CDR1 and CDR2 from the germline V gene are MNHEY and SVGAGI. The DNA of the CDR3 is TGTGCCAGCAGTTTTACTACGAACTACGAGCAGTACTTC. Translating gives CASSFTTNYEQYF.

This clone appeared once. Other nucleotide sequences from this sample produce the same CDR3. For the CDR3, the DNA is TGCGCCAGCAGCTTGGTGGGGGGCCCCTACAATGAGCAGTTCTTC. It is translated as CASSLVGGPYNEQFF. The rearrangement links TRBV5-1 to TRBJ2-1, with D perhaps TRBD1 or TRBD2 (6 bases each). This CDR3 spans 15 amino acids. The germline CDR1 and CDR2 sequences are SGHRS and YFSETQ. The ends were cut back, 0 bases at V and 2 bases at J, with 9 bases in the middle. Supplemented by reference TRBV5-1 and TRBJ2-1, the full variable domain reads KAGVTQTPRYLIKTRGQQVTLSCSPISGHRSVSWYQQTPGQGLQFLFEYFSETQRNKGNFPGRFSGRQFSNSRSEMNVSTLELGDSALYLCASSLVGGPYNEQFFGPGTRLTVL.

This clone occurred once. The V and J genes are TRBV5-6 and TRBJ1-4, with TRBD1 as a possible D gene (6 bases). The CDR3 has 13 amino acids. From germline, CDR1 is SGHDT and CDR2 YYEEEE. Trimming stripped 4 bases from V and 14 bases from J, with 18 bases between. CDR3 sequence reads: CASSPWTASILFF. In DNA, the CDR3 is TGTGCCAGCAGCCCTTGGACAGCCTCTATTCTGTTTTTT.

CDR3 nucleotide sequence: TGCGCCAGCAGTGAGTCGCGGGAGAGGGAAGAGACCCAGTACTTC. Amino acid sequence: CASSESREREETQYF. J is TRBJ2-5 and V is TRBV10-1; 7 nucleotides line up with TRBD2. The CDR3 extends over 15 amino acids. V gave up 0 bases and J gave up 3 bases; unmatched junction bases: 4. Germline-derived CDR1 and CDR2 are WNHNN and SYGVQD (reference sequence).

The V gene is TRBV6-6, the J gene TRBJ2-7; the D is unclear. Trimming cost V 6 bases and J 3 bases, with 15 bases left between them. Germline assignment: CDR1 MNHNY and CDR2 SVGAGI (reference sequence). The CDR3 has 14 residues. DNA for the CDR3: TGTGCCAGCAGCCCCAGTCAAGCCGGCTACGAGCAGTACTTC. Amino acid sequence: CASSPSQAGYEQYF.

Only a few counts were recorded for this clone. The rearrangement uses TRBV19 and TRBJ1-2, with D perhaps TRBD1 (5 bases). Trimming pared 3 bases from V and 2 bases from J, leaving 10 bases between. This CDR3 spans 14 amino acids. Germline assignment: CDR1 LNHDA and CDR2 SQIVND (reference sequence). CDR3 region: CASSIGAANYGYTF. In DNA form, the CDR3 reads TGTGCCAGTAGTATCGGGGCAGCAAACTATGGCTACACCTTC.

The chain combines TRBV6-5 with TRBJ2-7; 7 bases are shared with TRBD1. Germline V gene data show CDR1 as MNHEY and CDR2 as SVGAGI. With V trimmed by 2 bases and J by 5 bases, 6 bases remained unmatched. The CDR3 loop spans 14 amino acids. The CDR3 loop is CASSYKSQGDEQYF. The CDR3 nucleotides are TGTGCCAGCAGTTACAAGTCGCAGGGGGACGAGCAGTACTTC.

This clone was counted between two and nine times. This rearrangement joins TRBV7-3 to TRBJ2-5; possible D gene TRBD2, 5 bases. Germline V gene data show CDR1 as SGHTA and CDR2 as FQGTGA. CDR3 length: 18 residues. Trimming stripped 1 base from V and 2 bases from J, with 20 bases between. The CDR3 DNA reads as TGTGCCAGCAGCTTAATTTGGGCAGGAGGCTACCCACAAGAGACCCAGTACTTC. Its translation is CASSLIWAGGYPQETQYF.

The chain combines TRBV5-4 with TRBJ2-2; 8 positions agree with TRBD1. This CDR3 has 13 residues. Germline CDR1 reads SGHNT; CDR2 reads YYREEE (reference sequence). With 4 bases clipped from V and 6 bases from J, the junction kept 2 bases outside the gene matches. The CDR3: CASSPRGPGELFF. CDR3 sequence (DNA): TGTGCCAGCAGCCCCAGGGGGCCCGGGGAGCTGTTTTTT.